This is a list of T cell receptor beta chains from one sample in a study of vaccination and CD4 T cells after COVID-19. Their cognate antigens are unknown. TCRdb reprocessed the PCR reads with MiXCR, giving one entry per CDR3 protein. The sample has about 10,000 distinct CDR3 sequences, around two fifths seen once. The sample comprised CD4+ T cells from blood, cultured in vitro. These receptors were obtained from a human donor in good health. Each CDR3 is given with its conserved first and last residue. The D gene is left open where the match is weak. Expanded clones are given a class, and other clones once, few, many or no size at all.

j_call d_call v_call clone_size cdr3_nt cdr3_aa
TRBJ2-1 TRBD2 TRBV7-2 - TGTGCCAGCAGCTTAGGCCCCCTAGCGGGGGGTAATGAGCAGTTCTTC CASSLGPLAGGNEQFF
TRBJ2-2 TRBD1 TRBV15 - TGTGCCACGGGGACAGGGAACACCGGGGAGCTGTTTTTT CATGTGNTGELFF
TRBJ1-4 - TRBV27 - TGTGCCAGCAGAATTTACTCCCCGGGAGCAAATGAAAAACTGTTTTTT CASRIYSPGANEKLFF
TRBJ2-2 TRBD2 TRBV27 - TGTGCCAGCAGACCGGGACTAGTGGGGCACGGGGAGCTGTTTTTT CASRPGLVGHGELFF
TRBJ1-2 TRBD1 TRBV11-1 - TGTGCCAGCAGCTCAAGACAGGGGGCCCTTACGTGTGGCTACACCTTC CASSSRQGALTCGYTF
TRBJ1-2 - TRBV6-1 - TGTGCCAGCAGGGACAGAAACTATGGCTACACCTTC CASRDRNYGYTF
TRBJ1-3 - TRBV6-5 few TGTGCCAGCAGTTACATTGGGGTAAACACCATATATTTT CASSYIGVNTIYF
TRBJ1-1 TRBD1 TRBV7-2 - TGTGCCAGCAGCATCCGGGACAGGGATTTGCCTGAAGCTTTCTTT CASSIRDRDLPEAFF
TRBJ1-2 - TRBV5-4 - TGTGCCAGCAGCCGGGGCTCCGCCGCTAACTATGGCTACACCTTC CASSRGSAANYGYTF
TRBJ2-3 TRBD2 TRBV2 - TGTGCCAGCGTAATGCCCGGGACTAGCGTGAGTTTGGATACGCAGTATTTT CASVMPGTSVSLDTQYF
TRBJ2-7 - TRBV7-9 few TGTGCCAGCAGCCGGCGGGACAGATACTACGAGCAGTACTTC CASSRRDRYYEQYF
TRBJ1-3 TRBD1 TRBV27 - TGTGCCAGCAGTTCTGGGACAGCGCGGAACACCATATATTTT CASSSGTARNTIYF
TRBJ2-1 - TRBV7-2 - TGTGCCAGCAGCCCCCCATCTAGGAATGAGCAGTTCTTC CASSPPSRNEQFF
TRBJ1-5 - TRBV6-2/TRBV6-3 few TGTGCCAGCAGATTTCTCAGGGGAACCAATCAGCCCCAGCATTTT CASRFLRGTNQPQHF
TRBJ2-2 - TRBV7-9 - TGTGCCAGCAGCGGGGGTCGCACCGGGGAGCTGTTTTTT CASSGGRTGELFF
TRBJ2-1 - TRBV5-4 - TGTGCCAGCAGCTTAACTACGAGCTCCTACAATGAGCAGTTCTTC CASSLTTSSYNEQFF
TRBJ1-5 TRBD1 TRBV10-3 few TGTGCCATCAGTGCGGCGGGACAGGTGGGCAATCAGCCCCAGCATTTT CAISAAGQVGNQPQHF
TRBJ1-2 TRBD1 TRBV6-5 few TGTGCCAGCAGTTACGGTCAGGGGGCAGGTGGCTACACCTTC CASSYGQGAGGYTF
TRBJ2-1 - TRBV7-9 - TGTGCCAGCAGCCCCCTTGGGATACGCAATGAGCAGTTCTTC CASSPLGIRNEQFF
TRBJ2-2 - TRBV12-3/TRBV12-4 - TGTGCCAGCAGTTGGGCCGGCAGGAACACCGGGGAGCTGTTTTTT CASSWAGRNTGELFF
TRBJ1-2 - TRBV27 few TGTGCCAGCAGTTTAGGGGCAGGGGCCGGCTACACCTTC CASSLGAGAGYTF
TRBJ2-5 TRBD2 TRBV24-1 - TGTGCCACCAGCGGGGGGGGCTGGGAGACCCAGTACTTC CATSGGGWETQYF
TRBJ1-6 TRBD1 TRBV2 once TGTGCCACACAGGCGGGACAGGTTAATTCACCCCTCCACTTT CATQAGQVNSPLHF
TRBJ1-6 - TRBV6-2/TRBV6-3 - TGTGCCAGCAGTCCCCGAGGGGAAGGTTGGGGATCACCCCTCCACTTT CASSPRGEGWGSPLHF
TRBJ2-3 TRBD1 TRBV20-1 few TGCAGTGCTCGATTTTTTGGACAGGGGGAGGTAGTAGATACGCAGTATTTT CSARFFGQGEVVDTQYF
TRBJ2-2 - TRBV7-2 few TGTGCCAGCAGCTCACCGGGTCCTCACACCGGGGAGCTGTTTTTT CASSSPGPHTGELFF
TRBJ1-5 - TRBV30 - TGTGCCTGGAGTTTTTCAGGGGTCAATCAGCCCCAGCATTTT CAWSFSGVNQPQHF
TRBJ1-1 - TRBV20-1 - TGCAGTGCTCAACGGGACGGTGAAGCTTTCTTT CSAQRDGEAFF
TRBJ2-5 - TRBV14 - TGTGCCAGCAGCCAAGATCTGAATAGAATCCCAGAGACCCAGTACTTC CASSQDLNRIPETQYF
TRBJ1-1 - TRBV30 - TGTGCCTGGAGTGTAGATTTCCGAATGAACACTGAAGCTTTCTTT CAWSVDFRMNTEAFF
TRBJ1-2 - TRBV20-1 - TGCAGTGCTCAAGAGATACCAGGGTATGGCTACACCTTC CSAQEIPGYGYTF